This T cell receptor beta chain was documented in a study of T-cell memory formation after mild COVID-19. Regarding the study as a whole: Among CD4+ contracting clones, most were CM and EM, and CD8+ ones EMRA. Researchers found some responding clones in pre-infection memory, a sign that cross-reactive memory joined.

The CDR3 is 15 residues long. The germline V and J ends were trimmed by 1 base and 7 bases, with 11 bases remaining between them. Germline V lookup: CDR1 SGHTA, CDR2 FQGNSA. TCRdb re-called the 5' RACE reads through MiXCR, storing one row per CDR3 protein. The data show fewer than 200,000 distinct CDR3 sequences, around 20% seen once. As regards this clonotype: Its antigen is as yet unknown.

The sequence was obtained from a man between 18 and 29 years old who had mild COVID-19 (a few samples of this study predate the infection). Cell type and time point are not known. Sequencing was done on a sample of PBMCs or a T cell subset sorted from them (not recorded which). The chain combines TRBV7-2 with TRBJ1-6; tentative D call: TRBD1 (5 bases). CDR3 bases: TGTGCCAGCAGCTTAGGGGGGTTGGGCAATTCACCCCTCCACTTT. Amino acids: CASSLGGLGNSPLHF.